This is a list of T cell receptor beta chains from one sample in a study of early T cells in non-severe SARS-CoV-2 infection. A single record per CDR3 protein comes from TCRdb applying MiXCR to the 5' RACE reads. The sample has tens of thousands of distinct CDR3 sequences, 6% to 8.5% seen once. Material: whole blood, obtained at baseline. These receptors all come from an adult who was a healthcare worker with PCR-confirmed SARS-CoV-2 infection or an uninfected control (not recorded which). Both conserved end residues are part of each CDR3. The D gene is left open where the match is weak. Clone size is not always given. Where it is, it says once, few, many or a class for expanded clones.

J gene,clone size,V gene,D gene,CDR3 protein,CDR3 DNA
TRBJ1-4,-,TRBV20-1,-,CSALREKLFF,TGCAGTGCCCTCCGTGAAAAACTGTTTTTT
TRBJ2-3,-,TRBV19,-,CASTSPGNTQYF,TGTGCCAGTACCTCGCCCGGCAATACGCAGTATTTT
TRBJ2-5,few,TRBV28,-,CASRDLWVRETQYF,TGTGCCAGCAGGGACCTTTGGGTAAGAGAGACCCAGTACTTC
TRBJ2-1,many,TRBV12-3/TRBV12-4,-,CASRGGASRDEQFF,TGTGCCAGCAGGGGGGGGGCTAGCCGAGATGAGCAGTTCTTC
TRBJ1-1,-,TRBV6-2/TRBV6-3,TRBD1,CASSYGGQVNTEAFF,TGTGCCAGCAGTTACGGGGGACAGGTGAACACTGAAGCTTTCTTT
TRBJ2-7,-,TRBV20-1,TRBD1,CSARTGYYEQYF,TGCAGTGCAAGGACAGGGTACTACGAGCAGTACTTC
TRBJ2-7,many,TRBV29-1,-,CSVGELGGYEQYF,TGCAGCGTTGGTGAGCTGGGCGGGTACGAGCAGTACTTC
TRBJ2-2,many,TRBV7-6,-,CASSYSPGGMTITGELFF,TGTGCCAGCAGTTACTCCCCAGGCGGGATGACAATAACCGGGGAGCTGTTTTTT
TRBJ2-2,few,TRBV7-3,TRBD2,CASSLGTSGMSGELFF,TGTGCCAGCAGCCTTGGGACTAGCGGGATGTCGGGGGAGCTGTTTTTT
TRBJ2-3,few,TRBV7-2,-,CASSLNRDTQYF,TGTGCCAGCAGCTTAAACAGAGATACGCAGTATTTT
TRBJ2-1,many,TRBV7-9,-,CASSWQGLSYNEQFF,TGTGCCAGCAGCTGGCAGGGGCTATCCTACAATGAGCAGTTCTTC
TRBJ2-3,few,TRBV12-3/TRBV12-4,TRBD2,CASSLAGGSDTQYF,TGTGCCAGCAGTCTAGCGGGAGGATCAGATACGCAGTATTTT
TRBJ1-6,few,TRBV7-9,TRBD1,CASSFQTGGPNSPLHF,TGTGCCAGCAGCTTCCAGACAGGGGGCCCAAATTCACCCCTCCACTTT
TRBJ2-1,many,TRBV24-1,TRBD2,CATCEAGDLKNEQFF,TGTGCCACCTGTGAAGCGGGAGATTTAAAGAATGAGCAGTTCTTC
TRBJ1-3,-,TRBV3-1,-,CASSRYTISSGNTIYF,TGTGCCAGCAGCCGCTACACGATAAGCTCTGGAAACACCATATATTTT
TRBJ2-1,many,TRBV20-1,-,CSARVVMAYNEQFF,TGCAGTGCTAGAGTAGTAATGGCCTACAATGAGCAGTTCTTC
TRBJ1-5,-,TRBV5-1,-,CASSFSGSGDQPQHF,TGCGCCAGCAGCTTTTCCGGGTCTGGCGATCAGCCCCAGCATTTT
TRBJ1-6,many,TRBV11-2,-,CASRLTQNSPLHF,TGTGCCAGCAGACTGACCCAGAATTCACCCCTCCACTTT
TRBJ2-1,-,TRBV24-1,-,CATSDLWTVGSNEQFF,TGTGCCACCAGTGATTTATGGACAGTGGGTTCCAATGAGCAGTTCTTC
TRBJ1-5,few,TRBV7-9,-,CASSSGSYSNQPQHF,TGTGCCAGCAGCTCAGGTTCGTACAGCAATCAGCCCCAGCATTTT
TRBJ2-1,few,TRBV7-9,-,CASSREDPREQFF,TGTGCCAGCAGCCGCGAGGACCCCAGGGAGCAGTTCTTC
TRBJ2-3,-,TRBV5-1,-,CASSARGDTQYF,TGCGCCAGCAGCGCCAGGGGAGATACGCAGTATTTT
TRBJ2-5,many,TRBV7-7,TRBD2,CASSLGLDGTQYF,TGTGCTAGCAGCTTGGGACTAGACGGGACCCAGTACTTC
TRBJ1-5,few,TRBV3-1,TRBD1,CASSPRTGRNQPQHF,TGTGCCAGCAGCCCTAGGACAGGACGCAATCAGCCCCAGCATTTT
TRBJ2-1,few,TRBV28,TRBD2,CASSLWLAGVTDEQFF,TGTGCCAGCAGTTTATGGCTAGCGGGAGTAACGGATGAGCAGTTCTTC
TRBJ1-2,few,TRBV12-3/TRBV12-4,TRBD1,CASSSGTGLHGYTF,TGTGCCAGCAGCAGCGGGACAGGTTTACATGGCTACACCTTC
TRBJ2-1,medium-sized,TRBV7-9,TRBD2,CASSQTAGAYNEQFF,TGTGCCAGCAGCCAGACGGCGGGAGCCTACAATGAGCAGTTCTTC
TRBJ2-7,few,TRBV10-3,-,CAISESVFSYEQYF,TGTGCCATCAGTGAGTCCGTCTTCTCCTACGAGCAGTACTTC
TRBJ1-4,-,TRBV5-6,-,CASSGWTEATNEKLFF,TGTGCCAGCAGCGGATGGACGGAAGCAACTAATGAAAAACTGTTTTTT